Listed below are T cell receptor beta chains from one sample, sequenced in a study of blood T cell repertoires in COVID-19. The data were produced by immunoSEQ multiplex PCR, yet TCRdb's version contains in-frame clones alone and is incomplete. The sample gives 200,000 to 250,000 clones, 75% to 90% of which show up once; about 3% is in the top ten. Sequencing input: PBMCs or T cells enriched from blood (not recorded which). The receptors derive from a woman aged 18-29 years in a cohort exposed to, infected with or recovered from COVID-19 (not recorded which). Both conserved end residues are part of each CDR3. Each record gives: V gene, clone size, J gene, D gene, CDR3 DNA, CDR3 protein. The D gene is left open where the match is weak. Size is stated for part of the rows, as once, few or many counts, or as a class when the clone is expanded.

>TRBV5-1|NA|TRBJ1-2|NA
TGCGCCAGCAGCTTAGGACAGCCACCCCTTGAATATGGCTACACCTTC
CASSLGQPPLEYGYTF
>TRBV6-5|NA|TRBJ1-1|TRBD1
TGTGCCAGCAGTTACGACAGGGGCTTCACTGAAGCTTTCTTT
CASSYDRGFTEAFF
>TRBV6-1|NA|TRBJ1-4|TRBD1
TGTGCCAGCAGTGAAACAGGGACAGGGGGAGAAAAACTGTTTTTT
CASSETGTGGEKLFF
>TRBV6-5|NA|TRBJ2-7|NA
TGTGCCAGCAGCCGCGGATTCTCCTACGAGCAGTACTTC
CASSRGFSYEQYF
>TRBV7-6|NA|TRBJ2-3|TRBD2
TGTGCCAGGGGGGCCGAGAGCGGGAGGGCCGGAGATACGCAGTATTTT
CARGAESGRAGDTQYF
>TRBV11-3|NA|TRBJ1-2|NA
TGTGCCAGCAGCTTAACCCCGACTTCCGGTGGCTACACCTTC
CASSLTPTSGGYTF
>TRBV18|once|TRBJ1-2|NA
TGTGCCAGCTCACCAGATGGAGGGCTGAGGTATGGCTACACCTTC
CASSPDGGLRYGYTF
>TRBV4-2|NA|TRBJ2-7|NA
TGTGCCAGCAGCCAAGAGGGAGGAGTGGGGGAGCAGTACTTC
CASSQEGGVGEQYF
>TRBV7-9|NA|TRBJ2-1|NA
TGTGCCAGCAGCCAACTAGGTCATGAGCAGTTCTTC
CASSQLGHEQFF
>TRBV5-1|NA|TRBJ2-3|NA
TGCGCCAGCAGCTTGATGGGACACCTTCAAAGCACAGATACGCAGTATTTT
CASSLMGHLQSTDTQYF
>TRBV19|NA|TRBJ1-5|NA
TGTGCCAGTAGTATATGGAGGGGGGGGTTGCAGCCCCAGCATTTT
CASSIWRGGLQPQHF
>TRBV11-2|NA|TRBJ2-7|NA
TGTGCCAGCAGCTTAGGAAGACAGACCTACGAGCAGTACTTC
CASSLGRQTYEQYF
>TRBV27|NA|TRBJ1-6|NA
TGTGCCAGCAGTTTGACCCGAGGATCCTATAATTCACCCCTCCACTTT
CASSLTRGSYNSPLHF
>TRBV5-8|NA|TRBJ2-7|TRBD1
TGTGCCAGCAGCTTCGACAGGGGAACCTACGAGCAGTACTTC
CASSFDRGTYEQYF
>TRBV10-3|NA|TRBJ2-1|TRBD1
TGTGCCACCAAGGGACAGGGTAGGGGCAATGAGCAGTTCTTC
CATKGQGRGNEQFF
>TRBV7-9|NA|TRBJ1-1|NA
TGTGCCAGCCGGGACGGGGGGCGGACCCGTCCCCTTGAAGCTTTCTTT
CASRDGGRTRPLEAFF
>TRBV28|NA|TRBJ1-5|NA
TGTGCCAGCAGCTCTACCGGAGGTCAGCCCCAGCATTTT
CASSSTGGQPQHF
>TRBV18|NA|TRBJ2-5|TRBD2
TGTGCCAGCTCACCATCGCCTAGCGGGAATCAAGAGACCCAGTACTTC
CASSPSPSGNQETQYF
>TRBV5-6|NA|TRBJ1-5|TRBD1
TGTGCCAGCAGCTTGCTTCATCAGGGGGCGGATCAGCCCCAGCATTTT
CASSLLHQGADQPQHF
>TRBV9|NA|TRBJ2-3|TRBD2
TGTGCCAGCAGCGTTATAGCGGGAGACAGTACAGATACGCAGTATTTT
CASSVIAGDSTDTQYF
>TRBV2|NA|TRBJ1-4|NA
TGTGCCAGCATGGGGCGGGAAAGAAATGAAAAACTGTTTTTT
CASMGRERNEKLFF
>TRBV27|NA|TRBJ2-1|NA
TGTGCCAGCAGTTTAGGACAGTCAACCTACAATGAGCAGTTCTTC
CASSLGQSTYNEQFF
>TRBV7-2|NA|TRBJ2-2|TRBD2
TGTGCCAGCAGTACTACCCCCGTCCAGCGGGGGGGCTCTACCGGGGAGCTGTTTTTT
CASSTTPVQRGGSTGELFF
>TRBV6-5|once|TRBJ1-4|NA
TGTGCCCTGGGGCCGAGCACAAATGAAAAACTGTTTTTT
CALGPSTNEKLFF
>TRBV4-1|NA|TRBJ2-2|NA
TGCGCCAGCAGCCAAGATTCGTTCGGTGCCGTGAAGTTTTTT
CASSQDSFGAVKFF
>TRBV7-9|NA|TRBJ2-1|NA
TGTGCCAGCAGCTTGACGGGAGTGGTTGAGCAGTTCTTC
CASSLTGVVEQFF
>TRBV5-8|NA|TRBJ1-1|TRBD1
TGTGCCAGCAGCTTAAGGGGGCTGGACACTGAAGCTTTCTTT
CASSLRGLDTEAFF
>TRBV24-1|NA|TRBJ2-1|NA
TGTGCCACCAGTGTAACTAGCTCCTACAATGAGCAGTTCTTC
CATSVTSSYNEQFF
>TRBV4-2|NA|TRBJ1-2|NA
TGTGCCAGCAGCCCACGGACAGCAAACAACTATGGCTACACCTTC
CASSPRTANNYGYTF
>TRBV6-5|NA|TRBJ2-4|TRBD2
TGTGCCAGCAGTTACGGCGGGAGCGCCAAAAACATTCAGTACTTC
CASSYGGSAKNIQYF
>TRBV5-1|NA|TRBJ2-2|TRBD2
TGCGCCAGCAGCTCCAGACGGGAGGGTGTAACCGGGGAGCTGTTTTTT
CASSSRREGVTGELFF
>TRBV2|NA|TRBJ2-7|TRBD1
TGTGCCAGCAGTGCAGAGACAGGGGGCGAGCAGTACTTC
CASSAETGGEQYF
>TRBV27|NA|TRBJ1-1|NA
TGTGCCAGCAGTCTGGCGGGGGTCCAGAACACTGAAGCTTTCTTT
CASSLAGVQNTEAFF
>TRBV7-3|few|TRBJ1-1|NA
TGTGCCAGCAGCTCGACATTGAACACTGAAGCTTTCTTT
CASSSTLNTEAFF
>TRBV19|NA|TRBJ2-3|TRBD1
TGTGCCAGTAGTCCCGGACAGGGAGCCCCTCATACAAGCACAGATACGCAGTATTTT
CASSPGQGAPHTSTDTQYF
>TRBV3-1/TRBV3-2|once|TRBJ1-3|NA
TGTGCCAGCAGCCCGAGGTTATCTCTGGCAAACACCATATATTTT
CASSPRLSLANTIYF
>TRBV30|NA|TRBJ2-5|NA
TGTGCCTGGGGGCTAGGGGGAGAGGAGACCCAGTACTTC
CAWGLGGEETQYF
>TRBV2|NA|TRBJ2-5|NA
TGTGCCAGCAGTGAAATTCCAGGGAAGACCCAGTACTTC
CASSEIPGKTQYF
>TRBV14|NA|TRBJ2-1|TRBD2
TGTGCCAGCAGCCCTTACGTTTTAGCGGGGGGGATAGATGAGCAGTTCTTC
CASSPYVLAGGIDEQFF
>TRBV28|NA|TRBJ1-2|NA
TGTGCCAGCAGTTTATGGGAGTCGAGGGGCTACACCTTC
CASSLWESRGYTF
>TRBV5-4|NA|TRBJ2-6|NA
TGTGCCAGCAGCCCGGGGGCCAACGTCCTGACTTTC
CASSPGANVLTF
>TRBV7-3|NA|TRBJ1-5|NA
TGTGCCAGCAGCTTAAGACGGGACATAAGCAATCAGCCCCAGCATTTT
CASSLRRDISNQPQHF
>TRBV27|NA|TRBJ1-5|NA
TGTGCCAGCAGTTTTGGCGGATCTTCCAATCAGCCCCAGCATTTT
CASSFGGSSNQPQHF
>TRBV5-1|NA|TRBJ1-6|TRBD1
TGCGCCAGCAGCTTCTCGGACAGGGAGGATTCACCCCTCCACTTT
CASSFSDREDSPLHF
>TRBV2|NA|TRBJ2-1|NA
TGTGCCAGCGAGGGCAATGAGCAGTTCTTC
CASEGNEQFF
>TRBV19|NA|TRBJ1-3|NA
TGTGCCAGTAGTAGCCCAGGAGCGGCTGGAAACACCATATATTTT
CASSSPGAAGNTIYF
>TRBV7-8|NA|TRBJ2-5|NA
TGTGCCAGCAGCTTAAGCGCCCTCCAGGAGACCCAGTACTTC
CASSLSALQETQYF
>TRBV4-2|NA|TRBJ2-3|TRBD2
TGTGCCAGCAGCCAAGTCTCGGGGGAGGGTAGCGGGAGCACAGATACGCAGTATTTT
CASSQVSGEGSGSTDTQYF
>TRBV7-2|once|TRBJ2-1|NA
TGTGCCAGCAGCTCGGGACTGGCGGAGTACAATGAGCAGTTCTTC
CASSSGLAEYNEQFF
>TRBV24-1|NA|TRBJ2-7|NA
TGTGCCACCAGCCCGGGGGACAGACCCTACGAGCAGTACTTC
CATSPGDRPYEQYF
>TRBV3-1/TRBV3-2|NA|TRBJ1-5|TRBD1
TGTGCCAGCAGCTCGGGACAGGGTCAGCCCCAGCATTTT
CASSSGQGQPQHF
>TRBV7-2|few|TRBJ1-4|TRBD1
TGTGCCAGCAGCTTCCCCTACGGGGGACAGCTTAATGAAAAACTGTTTTTT
CASSFPYGGQLNEKLFF
>TRBV6-1|NA|TRBJ1-2|NA
TGTGCCAGCAGTGAAGCGCTTGACTCCCTTATTAACTATGGCTACACCTTC
CASSEALDSLINYGYTF
>TRBV12-3/TRBV12-4|once|TRBJ2-7|TRBD1
TGTGCCAGCACCTGGCAGGGGGTCAACGAGCAGTACTTC
CASTWQGVNEQYF
>TRBV27|NA|TRBJ2-1|TRBD1
TGTGCCAGCAGGTGGACAGGACAGATAAATGAGCAGTTCTTC
CASRWTGQINEQFF